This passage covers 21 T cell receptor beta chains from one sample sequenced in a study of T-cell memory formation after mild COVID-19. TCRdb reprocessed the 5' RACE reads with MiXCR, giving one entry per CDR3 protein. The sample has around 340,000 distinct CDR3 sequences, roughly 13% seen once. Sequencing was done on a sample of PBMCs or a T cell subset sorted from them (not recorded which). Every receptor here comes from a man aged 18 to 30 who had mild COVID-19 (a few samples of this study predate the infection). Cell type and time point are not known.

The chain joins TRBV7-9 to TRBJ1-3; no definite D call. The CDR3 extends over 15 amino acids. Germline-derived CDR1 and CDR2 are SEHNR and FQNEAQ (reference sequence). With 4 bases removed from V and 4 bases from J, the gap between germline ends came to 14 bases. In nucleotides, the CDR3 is TGTGCCAGCAGCTCGGGCCGGGATCGGGGAAACACCATATATTTT. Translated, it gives CASSSGRDRGNTIYF.

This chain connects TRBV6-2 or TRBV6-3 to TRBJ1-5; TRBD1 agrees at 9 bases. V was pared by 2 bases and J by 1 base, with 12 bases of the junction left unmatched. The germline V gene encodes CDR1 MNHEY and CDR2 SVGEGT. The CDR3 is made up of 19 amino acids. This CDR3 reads CASSYRTGVDEVSNQPQHF. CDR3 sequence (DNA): TGTGCCAGCAGTTACAGGACAGGGGTGGATGAGGTGAGCAATCAGCCCCAGCATTTT.

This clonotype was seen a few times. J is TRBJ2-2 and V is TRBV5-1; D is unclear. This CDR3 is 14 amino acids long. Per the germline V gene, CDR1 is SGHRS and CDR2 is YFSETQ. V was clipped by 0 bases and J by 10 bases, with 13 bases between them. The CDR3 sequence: CASSLAAPTQELFF. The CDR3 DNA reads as TGCGCCAGCAGCTTGGCGGCCCCCACCCAGGAGCTGTTTTTT.

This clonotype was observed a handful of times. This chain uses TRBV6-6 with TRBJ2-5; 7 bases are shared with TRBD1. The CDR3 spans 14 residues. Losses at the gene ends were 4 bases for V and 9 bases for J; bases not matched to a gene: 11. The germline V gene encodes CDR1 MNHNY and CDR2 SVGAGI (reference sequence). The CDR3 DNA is TGTGCCAGCAGTTGGCAGACAGGGCCAGGGGCCCAGTACTTC. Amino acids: CASSWQTGPGAQYF.

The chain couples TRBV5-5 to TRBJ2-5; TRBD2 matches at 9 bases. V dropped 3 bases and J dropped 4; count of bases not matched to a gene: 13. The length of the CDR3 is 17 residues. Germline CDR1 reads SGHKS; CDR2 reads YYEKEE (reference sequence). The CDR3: CASSSVAGGAGGETQYF. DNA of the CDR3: TGTGCCAGCAGCTCGGTTGCGGGGGGGGCCGGAGGAGAGACCCAGTACTTC.

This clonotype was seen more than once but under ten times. The CDR3 DNA reads TGTGCCAGCAGTTTACGGCAGGTTGTGGATACGCAGTATTTT. Protein product: CASSLRQVVDTQYF. V usage is TRBV12-3 or TRBV12-4 and J usage is TRBJ2-3; D call uncertain. This CDR3 is 14 amino acids long. V dropped 2 bases and J dropped 6 bases, with 12 bases sitting between them.

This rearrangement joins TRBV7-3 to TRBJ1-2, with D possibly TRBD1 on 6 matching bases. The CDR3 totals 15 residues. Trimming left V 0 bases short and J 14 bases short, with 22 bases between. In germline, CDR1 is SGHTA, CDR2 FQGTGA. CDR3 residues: CASSLTESGASPETF. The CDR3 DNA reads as TGTGCCAGCAGCTTAACGGAGTCAGGGGCCAGCCCGGAAACCTTC.

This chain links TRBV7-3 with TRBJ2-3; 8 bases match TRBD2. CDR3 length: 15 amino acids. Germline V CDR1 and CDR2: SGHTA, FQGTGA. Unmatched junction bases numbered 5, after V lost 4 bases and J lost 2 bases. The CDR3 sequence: CASSSRGGDTDTQYF. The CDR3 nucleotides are TGTGCCAGCAGCTCCCGGGGGGGTGACACAGATACGCAGTATTTT. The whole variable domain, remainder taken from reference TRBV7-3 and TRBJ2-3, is GAGVSQTPSNKVTEKGKYVELRCDPISGHTALYWYRQSLGQGPEFLIYFQGTGAADDSGLPNDRFFAVRPEGSVSTLKIQRTERGDSAVYLCASSSRGGDTDTQYFGPGTRLTVL.

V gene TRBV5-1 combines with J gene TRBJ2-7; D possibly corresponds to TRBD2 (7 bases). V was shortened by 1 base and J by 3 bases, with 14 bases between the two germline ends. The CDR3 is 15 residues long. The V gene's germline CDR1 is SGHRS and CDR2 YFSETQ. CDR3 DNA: TGCGCCAGCAGCTTGTCCGGGGGGCCTTTCTACGAGCAGTACGTC. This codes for CASSLSGGPFYEQYV.

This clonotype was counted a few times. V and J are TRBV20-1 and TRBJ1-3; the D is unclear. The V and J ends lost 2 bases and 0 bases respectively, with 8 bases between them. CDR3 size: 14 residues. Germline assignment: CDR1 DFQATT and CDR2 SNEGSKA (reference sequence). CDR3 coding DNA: TGCAGTGCTAGAATGGCAGCCTCTGGAAACACCATATATTTT. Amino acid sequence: CSARMAASGNTIYF.

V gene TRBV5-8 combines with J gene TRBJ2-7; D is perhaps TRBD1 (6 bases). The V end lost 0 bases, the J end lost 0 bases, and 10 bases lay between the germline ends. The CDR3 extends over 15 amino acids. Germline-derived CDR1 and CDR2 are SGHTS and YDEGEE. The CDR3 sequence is CASSLGDTYSYEQYF. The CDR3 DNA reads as TGTGCCAGCAGCTTGGGGGACACTTACTCCTACGAGCAGTACTTC. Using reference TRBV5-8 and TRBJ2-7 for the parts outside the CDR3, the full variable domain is EAGVTQSPTHLIKTRGQQATLRCSPISGHTSVYWYQQALGLGLQFLLWYDEGEERNRGNFPPRFSGRQFPNYSSELNVNALELEDSALYLCASSLGDTYSYEQYFGPGTRLTVT.

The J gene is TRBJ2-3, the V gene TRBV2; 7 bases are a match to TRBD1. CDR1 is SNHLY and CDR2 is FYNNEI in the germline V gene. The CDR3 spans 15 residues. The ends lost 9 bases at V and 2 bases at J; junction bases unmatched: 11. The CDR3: CARQRGQIFTDTQYF. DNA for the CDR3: TGTGCCAGACAGAGGGGACAGATCTTCACAGATACGCAGTATTTT.

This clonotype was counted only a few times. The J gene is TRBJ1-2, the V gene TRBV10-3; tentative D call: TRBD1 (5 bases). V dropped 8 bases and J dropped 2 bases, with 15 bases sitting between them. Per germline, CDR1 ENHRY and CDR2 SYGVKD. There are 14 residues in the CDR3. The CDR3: CAILREDNNYGYTF. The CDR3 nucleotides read TGTGCCATCCTTCGTGAGGACAACAACTATGGCTACACCTTC.

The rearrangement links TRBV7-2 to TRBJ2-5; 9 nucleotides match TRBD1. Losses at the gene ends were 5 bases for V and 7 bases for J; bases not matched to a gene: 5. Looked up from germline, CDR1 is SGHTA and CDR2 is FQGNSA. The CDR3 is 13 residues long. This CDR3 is CASSARQGVTQYF. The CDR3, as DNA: TGTGCCAGCAGCGCCCGACAGGGGGTGACCCAGTACTTC.

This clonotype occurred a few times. CDR3 protein: CASSRTGEYGANVLTF. In DNA form, the CDR3 reads TGTGCCAGCAGTCGGACAGGGGAGTATGGGGCCAACGTCCTGACTTTC. The V gene is TRBV12-3 or TRBV12-4, the J gene TRBJ2-6; TRBD1 matches at 9 bases. Losses at the gene ends were 5 bases for V and 3 bases for J; bases not matched to a gene: 5. The CDR3 covers 16 residues.

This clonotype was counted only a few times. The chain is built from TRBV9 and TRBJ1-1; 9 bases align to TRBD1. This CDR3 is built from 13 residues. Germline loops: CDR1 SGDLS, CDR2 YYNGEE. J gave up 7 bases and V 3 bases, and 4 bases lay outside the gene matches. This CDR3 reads CASSDGTGFEAFF. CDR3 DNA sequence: TGTGCCAGCAGCGACGGGACAGGGTTTGAAGCTTTCTTT.

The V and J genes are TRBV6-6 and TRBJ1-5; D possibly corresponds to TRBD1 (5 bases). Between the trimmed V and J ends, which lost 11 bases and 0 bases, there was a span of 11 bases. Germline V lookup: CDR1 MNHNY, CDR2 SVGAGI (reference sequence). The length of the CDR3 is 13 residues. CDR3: CASQGRSNQPQHF. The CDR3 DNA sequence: TGTGCCTCTCAGGGTCGTAGCAATCAGCCCCAGCATTTT.

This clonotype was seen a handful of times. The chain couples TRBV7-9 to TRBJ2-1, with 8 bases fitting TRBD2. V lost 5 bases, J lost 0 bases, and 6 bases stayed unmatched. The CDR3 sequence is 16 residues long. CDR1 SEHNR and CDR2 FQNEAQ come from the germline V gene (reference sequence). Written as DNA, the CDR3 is TGTGCCAGCAGCGTAACGCGGGGGGCCTCCTACAATGAGCAGTTCTTC. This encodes CASSVTRGASYNEQFF.

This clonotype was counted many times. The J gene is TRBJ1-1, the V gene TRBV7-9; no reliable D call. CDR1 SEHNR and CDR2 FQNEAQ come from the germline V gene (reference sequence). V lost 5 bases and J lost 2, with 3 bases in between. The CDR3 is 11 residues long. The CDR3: CASSVNTEAFF. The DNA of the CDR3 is TGTGCCAGCAGCGTAAACACTGAAGCTTTCTTT. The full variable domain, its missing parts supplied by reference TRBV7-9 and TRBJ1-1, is DTGVSQNPRHKITKRGQNVTFRCDPISEHNRLYWYRQTLGQGPEFLTYFQNEAQLEKSRLLSDRFSAERPKGSFSTLEIQRTEQGDSAMYLCASSVNTEAFFGQGTRLTVV.

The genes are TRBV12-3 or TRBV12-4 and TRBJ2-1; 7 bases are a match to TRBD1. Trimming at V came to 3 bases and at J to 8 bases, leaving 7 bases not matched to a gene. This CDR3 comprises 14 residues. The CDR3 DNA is TGTGCCAGCAGTTTGAGACAGGGAACCCATGAGCAGTTCTTC. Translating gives CASSLRQGTHEQFF.

The CDR3 nucleotides are TGTGCCAGCAGTTATACCCGTCAGGGGGTAAGGAACACTGAAGCTTTCTTT. Translation gives CASSYTRQGVRNTEAFF. The chain employs TRBV6-2 or TRBV6-3 and TRBJ1-1, with TRBD1 identical over 7 bases. Germline V lookup: CDR1 MNHEY, CDR2 SVGEGT. The length of the CDR3 is 17 residues. The V and J ends lost 3 bases and 1 base, in that order; junction bases with no gene match: 11.